These 22 T cell receptor beta chains came from one sample sequenced in a study of beta chain features in type 1 diabetes. All of the isolated RNA was reverse transcribed, so expressed TCRB transcripts were sequenced. Measured with immunoSEQ multiplex PCR; TCRdb has only the in-frame clones, and not every one. The repertoire holds around 170,000 clones, approximately 8.8% seen once, with 0.65% to 0.9% in the top ten. Study observations and caveats: Shortening of TCRB CDR3s, moderate but significant, appeared in all four CD4+ subsets of Type 1 diabetes patients.

These TCRs are of unknown antigen specificity. Sequencing was performed on central memory CD4+ T cells from blood. The receptors come from a woman in her twenties or thirties with type 1 diabetes.

This clone was seen more than once but under ten times. This chain joins TRBV4-2 and TRBJ2-1; 7 bases map to TRBD2. Germline lookup yields CDR1 LGHNA and CDR2 YNFKEQ. The CDR3 covers 15 residues. V shed 0 bases and J 8 bases; nucleotides not matched to a gene: 7. The CDR3 loop is CASSQEREAVYEQFF. CDR3 nucleotide sequence: TGTGCCAGCAGCCAAGAACGGGAGGCTGTCTATGAGCAGTTCTTC.

The rearrangement links TRBV10-3 to TRBJ2-5; TRBD2 aligns across 9 bases. The V gene end was trimmed by 2 bases and the J gene end by 2 bases; junction bases not matched to a gene: 6. The germline V gene encodes CDR1 ENHRY and CDR2 SYGVKD. CDR3 length: 16 residues. The CDR3 sequence: CAISERASGAQETQYF. Written as DNA, the CDR3 is TGTGCCATCAGTGAGAGGGCTAGCGGGGCGCAAGAGACCCAGTACTTC.

The table lists this clone with many counts. The rearrangement joins TRBV7-9 to TRBJ2-3; no clear D. The CDR3 is 10 amino acids. Germline V CDR1 and CDR2: SEHNR, FQNEAQ (reference sequence). The V gene lost 8 bases and the J gene lost 5 bases, with 5 bases spanning the gap. The CDR3 spells CASAGDTQYF. CDR3 nucleotide sequence: TGTGCCAGCGCAGGAGATACGCAGTATTTT.

This clone was found a few times. DNA for the CDR3: TGTGCCAGCAGTTCACCGAGGTGGGTGTATCAGCCCCAGCATTTT. This sequence encodes CASSSPRWVYQPQHF. The V call is TRBV27, the J call TRBJ1-5; no firm D call. Trimming stripped 4 bases from V and 5 bases from J, with 15 bases between. This CDR3 comprises 15 residues. The germline gives CDR1 MNHEY, CDR2 SMNVEV (reference sequence).

In its sample, this clone was seen a few times. This sequence joins TRBV7-2 and TRBJ2-3, with 8 bases aligning to TRBD1. This CDR3 contains 15 residues. The junction had 4 bases not matched to a gene; V was cut back by 1 base and J by 4 bases. From germline, CDR1 is SGHTA and CDR2 FQGNSA. CDR3 DNA: TGTGCCAGCAGCTTAGGGACAGGGTGGGCAGATACGCAGTATTTT. Encoded protein: CASSLGTGWADTQYF. The full variable domain, rest sourced from reference TRBV7-2 and TRBJ2-3, is GAGVSQSPSNKVTEKGKDVELRCDPISGHTALYWYRQSLGQGLEFLIYFQGNSAPDKSGLPSDRFSAERTGGSVSTLTIQRTQQEDSAVYLCASSLGTGWADTQYFGPGTRLTVL.

About this clone itself: The same CDR3 can be traced to other DNA sequences in this sample. This chain links TRBV29-1 with TRBJ2-5, with 11 bases aligning to TRBD2. Unmatched junction bases numbered 5, after V lost 6 bases and J lost 2 bases. This CDR3 comprises 14 residues. The germline CDR1 and CDR2 sequences are SQVTM and ANQGSEA. Here the CDR3 reads CSVSGTSGQETQYF. CDR3 bases: TGCAGCGTCTCTGGGACTAGCGGACAAGAGACCCAGTACTTC. The whole variable domain, remainder taken from reference TRBV29-1 and TRBJ2-5, is SAVISQKPSRDICQRGTSLTIQCQVDSQVTMMFWYRQQPGQSLTLIATANQGSEATYESGFVIDKFPISRPNLTFSTLTVSNMSPEDSSIYLCSVSGTSGQETQYFGPGTRLLVL.

The chain employs TRBV21-1 and TRBJ1-2; the tabulated D call, TRBD1, remains unverified against the DNA. TRBV21-1 is marked as a pseudogene. CDR3 length: 18 residues. CDR3 bases: TGTGCCAGCAGCAAATGGTGGACAGGTCCGTTCGGTCCCTATGGCTACACCTTC. Residues: CASSKWWTGPFGPYGYTF.

This clone has only a few counts. The chain is built from TRBV4-2 and TRBJ2-5; D remains ambiguous. V lost 3 bases and J 2 bases, leaving 19 bases between the germline ends. The CDR3 covers 17 residues. Germline CDR1 reads LGHNA; CDR2 reads YNFKEQ. CDR3 region: CASSHAFEPTLQETQYF. CDR3 in DNA: TGTGCCAGCAGCCACGCTTTTGAGCCAACCCTACAAGAGACCCAGTACTTC.

The chain combines TRBV29-1 with TRBJ2-7, with no clear D. The CDR3 is 11 residues long. Germline lookup yields CDR1 SQVTM and CDR2 ANQGSEA. Trimming took off 6 bases at V and 2 bases at J, with 8 bases between the two ends. The CDR3 sequence: CSVHTTYEQYF. The CDR3 DNA reads as TGCAGCGTGCACACCACCTACGAGCAGTACTTC.

V and J are TRBV6-6 and TRBJ1-5, with a tentative D call TRBD1 (5 bases). Germline CDR1 is MNHNY and CDR2 is SVGAGI (reference sequence). V shed 4 bases and J shed 1 base, with 14 bases lying between them. The CDR3 is made up of 16 amino acids. The DNA for the CDR3 is TGTGCCAGCAGTTCCCTCCAGGGTTTAAGCAATCAGCCCCAGCATTTT. Its protein product is CASSSLQGLSNQPQHF.

The chain employs TRBV28 and TRBJ2-7, with 9 bases fitting TRBD1. Germline trimming cut 3 bases from V and 3 bases from J; bases unmatched to any gene: 6. There are 15 residues in the CDR3. Per germline, CDR1 MDHEN and CDR2 SYDVKM. CDR3 residues: CASSFPGTGSYEQYF. The CDR3 region has the DNA TGTGCCAGCAGTTTCCCCGGGACAGGGAGCTACGAGCAGTACTTC.

The chain links TRBV4-2 to TRBJ2-1; 10 bases align to TRBD2. V shed 3 bases and J 5 bases; nucleotides not matched to a gene: 7. This CDR3 region has 16 residues. Looked up from germline, CDR1 is LGHNA and CDR2 is YNFKEQ. The CDR3: CASSQSTSGVNNEQFF. The CDR3 region has the DNA TGTGCCAGCAGCCAGTCAACTAGCGGGGTTAACAATGAGCAGTTCTTC.

This clone showed up just a few times. This chain joins TRBV27 and TRBJ2-7; tentative D call: TRBD1 (6 bases). The CDR3 loop spans 15 amino acids. With 3 bases removed from V and 2 bases from J, the gap between germline ends came to 14 bases. Germline V gene lookup returns CDR1 MNHEY and CDR2 SMNVEV (reference sequence). This chain's CDR3 is CASSLLAGDTYEQYF. The CDR3 coding sequence is TGTGCCAGCAGTTTGCTCGCAGGGGATACCTACGAGCAGTACTTC.

This clone appeared a few times. The chain carries TRBV7-2 and TRBJ2-7, with D possibly TRBD2 on 5 matching bases. CDR1 is SGHTA, CDR2 FQGNSA, per germline. Between the trimmed V and J ends, which lost 5 bases and 3 bases, there was a span of 14 bases. The CDR3 is made up of 14 amino acids. The CDR3 coding sequence is TGTGCCAGCAGCCCCTGGGAGTTTAGCTACGAGCAGTACTTC. Protein sequence: CASSPWEFSYEQYF. Supplemented by reference TRBV7-2 and TRBJ2-7, the full variable domain reads GAGVSQSPSNKVTEKGKDVELRCDPISGHTALYWYRQSLGQGLEFLIYFQGNSAPDKSGLPSDRFSAERTGGSVSTLTIQRTQQEDSAVYLCASSPWEFSYEQYFGPGTRLTVT.

V and J are TRBV6-1 and TRBJ2-3; D may be TRBD2 (5 bases). V was pared by 3 bases and J by 8 bases, with 12 bases between. The CDR3 has 13 amino acids. From germline, CDR1 is MNHNS and CDR2 SASEGT. CDR3 protein: CASSERVGPTQYF. In DNA form, the CDR3 reads TGTGCCAGCAGTGAGAGGGTTGGACCTACGCAGTATTTT.

This rearrangement joins TRBV27 to TRBJ2-3, with 7 positions matching TRBD1. The junction had 7 bases not matched to a gene; V was cut back by 5 bases and J by 5 bases. CDR3 length: 14 residues. Germline V gene data show CDR1 as MNHEY and CDR2 as SMNVEV (reference sequence). The CDR3, as DNA: TGTGCCAGCAGTGGAGACCAGGGGGTAGATACGCAGTATTTT. It codes for CASSGDQGVDTQYF.

In this sample, this clone turned up a few times. The chain combines TRBV7-3 with TRBJ2-2; TRBD2 might be the D (6 bases). The germline V gene encodes CDR1 SGHTA and CDR2 FQGTGA. This CDR3 is 14 amino acids long. V was trimmed by 1 base and J by 4 bases, leaving 7 bases between them. CDR3 in DNA: TGTGCCAGCAGCTTAAGCGGGATCACCGGGGAGCTGTTTTTT. The encoded protein is CASSLSGITGELFF.

The rearrangement links TRBV5-1 to TRBJ2-3; D may be TRBD1 (6 bases). The CDR3 extends over 17 amino acids. Trimming took 0 bases from V and 2 from J, leaving 16 bases between them. Germline values: CDR1 SGHRS, CDR2 YFSETQ. CDR3 DNA sequence: TGCGCCAGCAGCTTGGCGCTCGACAGGCGAAACACAGATACGCAGTATTTT. Amino acids: CASSLALDRRNTDTQYF.

This clone has a handful of counts. This chain joins TRBV15 and TRBJ2-1, with D unclear. V lost 6 bases and J 7 bases, leaving 10 bases between the germline ends. The CDR3 has 12 residues. Looked up from germline, CDR1 is LNHNV and CDR2 is YYDKDF (reference sequence). The CDR3 DNA follows: TGTGCCACCAGACACCCCGGGAATGAGCAGTTCTTC. It specifies CATRHPGNEQFF.

This clone was found a few times. The chain carries TRBV30 and TRBJ2-5; weak D call: TRBD1 (5 bases). The CDR3 loop spans 11 amino acids. Trimming pared 5 bases from V and 5 bases from J, leaving 9 bases between. Germline CDR1 GTSNPN, CDR2 SVGIG (reference sequence). The DNA of the CDR3 is TGTGCCTGGGGACATGGGGAGACCCAGTACTTC. Translation gives CAWGHGETQYF.

The chain joins TRBV5-1 to TRBJ1-1; possibly TRBD1 for D (6 bases). The CDR3 sequence is 16 residues long. The germline gives CDR1 SGHRS, CDR2 YFSETQ. V was clipped by 4 bases and J by 0 bases, with 16 bases between them. In DNA form, the CDR3 reads TGCGCCAGCAGCCGAACAGGGTTTAACTTGAACACTGAAGCTTTCTTT. It codes for CASSRTGFNLNTEAFF.

This clone has a handful of counts. This chain joins TRBV4-2 and TRBJ2-1, with a weak D call TRBD2 (7 bases). Trimming removed 0 bases at V and 12 bases at J, with 12 bases between. CDR1 is LGHNA and CDR2 is YNFKEQ in the germline V gene. This CDR3 has 13 amino acids. In nucleotides, the CDR3 is TGTGCCAGCAGCCAAGATTCGGGGGGCGTGCAGTTCTTC. Residues: CASSQDSGGVQFF.